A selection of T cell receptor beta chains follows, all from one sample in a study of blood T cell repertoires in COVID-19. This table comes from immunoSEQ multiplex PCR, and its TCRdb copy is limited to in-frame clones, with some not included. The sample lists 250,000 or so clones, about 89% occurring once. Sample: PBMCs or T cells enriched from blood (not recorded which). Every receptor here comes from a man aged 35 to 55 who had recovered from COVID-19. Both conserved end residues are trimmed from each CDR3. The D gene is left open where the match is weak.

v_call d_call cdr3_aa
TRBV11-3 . ASSPRDPPSSYNEQF
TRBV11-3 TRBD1 ASSPDRTYGYT
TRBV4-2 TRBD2 ASSQSPGLAGRSYNEQF
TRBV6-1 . ASSEAGAGNGYT
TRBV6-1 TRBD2 ASSEVREAYNEQF
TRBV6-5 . ASSYMGGGYT
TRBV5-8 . ASSLAGSAYYGYT
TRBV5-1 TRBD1 ASSPLTGVEYNEQF
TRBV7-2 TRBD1 ASSLSMGQGAHT
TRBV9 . ASSQADANYGYT
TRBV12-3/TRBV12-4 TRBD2 ASRGTSGNKQY
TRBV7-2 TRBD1 ASSLAGTGGVLWAF
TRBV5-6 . ASSLEFLAQYNEQF
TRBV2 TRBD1 ASSPDRGNQPQH
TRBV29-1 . SVATGTPSYEQY
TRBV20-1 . SASSGTKNIQY
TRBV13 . ASSLVGGGYEQY
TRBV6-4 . ASSERGVTDTQY
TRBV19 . ASSISGLADGYT
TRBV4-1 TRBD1 ASSLRAHGGRGPGNQPQH